These 9 T cell receptor beta chains share one sample of origin, sequenced in a study of T cell clones after liver transplantation. Measured with immunoSEQ multiplex PCR; TCRdb has only the in-frame clones, and not every one. The sample has around 43,000 clones; 85% to 90% are singletons. The source was CD4+ T cells from blood, collected 24 months after liver transplant. All receptors come from a human patient who received a liver transplant. Some T cells may have come from the graft donor.

CDR3 sequence: CASSSPGQDTEAFF. DNA for the CDR3: TGTGCCAGCAGCTCACCTGGACAGGACACTGAAGCTTTCTTT. The chain joins TRBV7-3 to TRBJ1-1; 7 bases align to TRBD1. The CDR3 has 14 amino acids. CDR1 is SGHTA, CDR2 FQGTGA, per germline. Trimming cost V 4 bases and J 3 bases; bases outside gene matches: 5. Full variable domain (rest looked up from reference TRBV7-3 and TRBJ1-1): GAGVSQTPSNKVTEKGKYVELRCDPISGHTALYWYRQSLGQGPEFLIYFQGTGAADDSGLPNDRFFAVRPEGSVSTLKIQRTERGDSAVYLCASSSPGQDTEAFFGQGTRLTVV.

A word on this clone: Different DNA sequences within this sample yield the same CDR3. The V and J genes are TRBV7-9 and TRBJ1-1, with unresolved D. Germline V gene data show CDR1 as SEHNR and CDR2 as FQNEAQ (reference sequence). This CDR3 region has 14 residues. V lost 1 base and J lost 0, with 6 bases in between. CDR3 sequence: CASSLGTVNTEAFF. CDR3 coding DNA: TGTGCCAGCAGCTTAGGGACGGTGAACACTGAAGCTTTCTTT.

CDR3 in amino acids: CASSVAGQAYNEQFF. CDR3 DNA sequence: TGTGCCAGCAGCGTAGCGGGACAGGCCTACAATGAGCAGTTCTTC. The gene calls are TRBV9 and TRBJ2-1, with 8 bases identical to TRBD1. The CDR3 contains 15 residues. Unmatched junction bases numbered 1, after V lost 0 bases and J lost 2 bases. Germline values: CDR1 SGDLS, CDR2 YYNGEE.

This chain uses TRBV5-6 with TRBJ1-2; perhaps TRBD1 as D (6 bases). The V end lost 3 bases, the J end lost 12 bases, and 15 bases lay between the germline ends. This CDR3 is 12 amino acids long. Germline CDR1 and CDR2: SGHDT and YYEEEE. Here the CDR3 reads CASSSSGDGHTF. The CDR3 nucleotides are TGTGCCAGCAGCTCGTCAGGGGATGGTCACACCTTC.

V is TRBV9 and J is TRBJ1-1; D perhaps matches TRBD1 (5 bases). The germline V gene encodes CDR1 SGDLS and CDR2 YYNGEE. The CDR3 is 14 amino acids. The ends were cut back, 4 bases at V and 0 bases at J, with 10 bases in the middle. The CDR3 region is CASSLTDVNTEAFF. The CDR3 DNA is TGTGCCAGCAGCTTGACAGATGTGAACACTGAAGCTTTCTTT.

CDR3 residues: CASSLRGDEQYF. The CDR3 nucleotides read TGTGCCAGCAGCTTGCGTGGGGACGAGCAGTACTTC. This chain joins TRBV5-6 and TRBJ2-7, with unresolved D. Germline CDR1 reads SGHDT; CDR2 reads YYEEEE. The V end was cut by 1 base, the J end by 5 bases, with 7 bases between. There are 12 residues in the CDR3.

V gene TRBV5-1 combines with J gene TRBJ1-6; D might be TRBD1 (5 bases). The length of the CDR3 is 14 residues. Germline V gene sequence: CDR1 SGHRS, CDR2 YFSETQ. V shed 2 bases and J shed 7 bases, with 10 bases lying between them. The CDR3 DNA sequence: TGCGCCAGCAGCTTTGGGGACGGAAATTCACCCCTCCACTTT. This translates into CASSFGDGNSPLHF.

The rearrangement links TRBV7-9 to TRBJ1-5, with D possibly being TRBD1 (6 bases). V shed 4 bases and J shed 10 bases, with 14 bases lying between them. The length of the CDR3 is 13 residues. Germline V CDR1 and CDR2: SEHNR, FQNEAQ (reference sequence). The CDR3 sequence: CASSSTTGSPQHF. The CDR3 nucleotides read TGTGCCAGCAGCTCCACCACAGGGTCCCCCCAGCATTTT.

The J gene is TRBJ1-5, the V gene TRBV2, with a possible D match to TRBD1 (5 bases). CDR3 length: 17 residues. In germline, CDR1 is SNHLY, CDR2 FYNNEI. Trimming shortened V by 3 bases and J by 0 bases, and 15 bases separated the two germline ends. The CDR3 nucleotides read TGTGCCAGCAGTGAGGGGCCCCCCAGTCATAGCAATCAGCCCCAGCATTTT. Translation: CASSEGPPSHSNQPQHF. Based on the CDR3 plus reference TRBV2 and TRBJ1-5, the full variable domain is EPEVTQTPSHQVTQMGQEVILRCVPISNHLYFYWYRQILGQKVEFLVSFYNNEISEKSEIFDDQFSVERPDGSNFTLKIRSTKLEDSAMYFCASSEGPPSHSNQPQHFGDGTRLSIL.